The clone carrying this T cell receptor beta chain was observed many times. Its matching antigen is unknown. Germline values: CDR1 SGHAT, CDR2 FQNNGV. V was pared by 0 bases and J by 4 bases, with 9 bases between. The CDR3 contains 14 residues. This entry belongs to a study of CD8+CD57+ T cells in acquired aplastic anemia. Whole-study context: Isolated CD4+ and CD8+ cells, once sorted, yielded DNA averaging about 3.4 ug. Study-wide findings and caveats: About 30 shared CD8+ CDR3s appeared highly expressed within patients' immunodominant clones. Statistical testing detected no significant gap in CD8+ Simpson's diversity between patients and controls.

Profiling that covered TCR beta VDJ and CDR3 relied on genomic DNA as its template. TCRdb reanalysed the reads using MiXCR and keeps one entry per CDR3 protein. The data show around 190,000 distinct CDR3 sequences, about 50% seen once. Flow cytometry had shown expanded CD8+CD57+ cells in the patients chosen for sequencing. Sampling of blood occurred while the patients had still received no therapy. V and J are TRBV11-2 and TRBJ1-2; D is unresolved. The specimen sequenced was sorted CD4+, CD8+, or CD8+CD57+ T cells (not recorded which) from PBMCs. This receptor was obtained from a human donor with aplastic anemia. CDR3 sequence reads: CASSLEASTYGYTF. DNA of the CDR3: TGTGCCAGCAGCTTAGAGGCCAGCACCTATGGCTACACCTTC.